One and the same sample provided the 12 T cell receptor beta chains below, sequenced in a study of shared clonotypes between healthy human individuals. Clones were sequenced by immunoSEQ multiplex PCR, and TCRdb holds only the in-frame ones, with some missing. The table has roughly 2 million clones, nearly 97% seen once; the top ten hold approximately 0.13%. Specimen: naive CD4+ T cells sorted from blood. Subset in this sample: CD45RA+ positively selected. The source is a man younger than 35 in good health.

J is TRBJ1-1 and V is TRBV7-9; 9 bases are a match to TRBD1. This CDR3 is built from 17 residues. Germline V lookup: CDR1 SEHNR, CDR2 FQNEAQ (reference sequence). V lost 0 bases, J lost 5 bases, and 10 bases stayed unmatched. In DNA, the CDR3 is TGTGCCAGCAGCTTAGCGCGAGGGACAGGGTTTTCGACTGAAGCTTTCTTT. Encoded protein: CASSLARGTGFSTEAFF.

V gene TRBV4-1 combines with J gene TRBJ1-5; D might be TRBD1 (6 bases). The germline gives CDR1 MGHRA, CDR2 YSYEKL. This CDR3 region has 15 residues. V was pared by 2 bases and J by 7 bases, with 15 bases between. The CDR3 sequence: CASSQNSGDGQPQHF. The CDR3 nucleotides read TGCGCCAGCAGCCAAAACTCAGGGGACGGACAGCCCCAGCATTTT.

The chain couples TRBV10-1 to TRBJ2-1, with D possibly TRBD1 on 6 matching bases. CDR1 is WNHNN, CDR2 SYGVQD, per germline (reference sequence). The V end was cut by 1 base, the J end by 5 bases, with 12 bases between. The CDR3 runs 15 residues. The CDR3 region is CASSEYRAGHNEQFF. The CDR3, as DNA: TGCGCCAGCAGTGAGTACAGGGCTGGTCACAATGAGCAGTTCTTC.

This rearrangement joins TRBV28 to TRBJ1-5, with 9 bases matching TRBD1. The CDR3 runs to 16 residues. The germline V gene has CDR1 MDHEN and CDR2 SYDVKM. Trimming took 6 bases from V and 2 from J; bases not matched to a gene: 8. The CDR3 is CASRSTGGSGNQPQHF. CDR3 nucleotides: TGTGCCAGCAGGTCGACAGGGGGATCGGGCAATCAGCCCCAGCATTTT.

This chain uses TRBV7-2 with TRBJ1-3; D is ambiguous. CDR3 length equals 17 residues. Trimming shortened V by 5 bases and J by 0 bases, and 17 bases separated the two germline ends. Germline V lookup: CDR1 SGHTA, CDR2 FQGNSA. The DNA of the CDR3 is TGTGCCAGCAGCCCCCGAGGATCCCTCTTCTCTGGAAACACCATATATTTT. As protein: CASSPRGSLFSGNTIYF.

CDR3 amino acids: CASSLPSTGGRGTDTQYF. DNA of the CDR3: TGCGCCAGCAGCTTGCCTTCCACGGGAGGGCGGGGGACAGATACGCAGTATTTT. The V and J genes are TRBV5-1 and TRBJ2-3, with 8 bases matching TRBD2. V trimming: 1 base; J trimming: 3 bases; junction bases outside the gene matches: 13. The CDR3 length is 18 residues. Germline V gene sequence: CDR1 SGHRS, CDR2 YFSETQ.

CDR3 region: CASSPGGQNEKLFF. The CDR3 nucleotides read TGTGCCAGCAGTCCCGGGGGACAAAATGAAAAACTGTTTTTT. The rearrangement uses TRBV28 and TRBJ1-4; a possible D gene is TRBD1 (6 bases). The CDR3 is 14 residues long. Per the germline V gene, CDR1 is MDHEN and CDR2 is SYDVKM. V was clipped by 5 bases and J by 5 bases, with 12 bases between them. Based on the CDR3 plus reference TRBV28 and TRBJ1-4, the full variable domain is DVKVTQSSRYLVKRTGEKVFLECVQDMDHENMFWYRQDPGLGLRLIYFSYDVKMKEKGDIPEGYSVSREKKERFSLILESASTNQTSMYLCASSPGGQNEKLFFGSGTQLSVL.

With respect to this clone: The same CDR3 is also encoded by other DNA sequences in this sample. V usage is TRBV18 and J usage is TRBJ2-7; D perhaps matches TRBD2 (6 bases). V was shortened by 3 bases and J by 2 bases, with 11 bases between the two germline ends. Germline V gene sequence: CDR1 KGHSH, CDR2 LQKENI. CDR3 length: 14 amino acids. CDR3: CASSPGTQAYEQYF. The CDR3 DNA is TGTGCCAGCTCACCCGGGACTCAGGCCTACGAGCAGTACTTC.

V is TRBV4-1 and J is TRBJ1-2; a possible D gene is TRBD1 (6 bases). The CDR3 has 15 amino acids. Germline lookup yields CDR1 MGHRA and CDR2 YSYEKL. V dropped 0 bases and J dropped 4 bases, with 12 bases sitting between them. In DNA form, the CDR3 reads TGCGCCAGCAGCCAAGATGAAACAGGGCCCTATGGCTACACCTTC. It is translated as CASSQDETGPYGYTF.

The chain links TRBV5-1 to TRBJ1-2; 11 bases are a match to TRBD1. The CDR3 consists of 19 residues. Looked up from germline, CDR1 is SGHRS and CDR2 is YFSETQ. The J segment lost 1 base and the V segment lost 4 bases, leaving 15 bases of the junction unmatched. Here the CDR3 reads CASSGIPDRGPRLNYGYTF. CDR3 sequence (DNA): TGCGCCAGCAGCGGAATACCGGACAGGGGGCCGAGACTTAACTATGGCTACACCTTC.

V usage is TRBV5-1 and J usage is TRBJ2-3; TRBD2 aligns across 10 bases. The CDR3 has 15 residues. The germline gives CDR1 SGHRS, CDR2 YFSETQ. With V trimmed by 5 bases and J by 5 bases, 8 bases remained unmatched. DNA for the CDR3: TGCGCCAGCAGGCAAGCGGGAGGGCCGGGAGATACGCAGTATTTT. Its protein product is CASRQAGGPGDTQYF.

This CDR3 reads CASSYLGGHSPLHF. For the CDR3, the DNA is TGTGCCAGCAGTTACTTGGGGGGGCATTCACCCCTCCACTTT. The rearrangement links TRBV6-5 to TRBJ1-6; D is perhaps TRBD1 (6 bases). The V gene lost 1 base and the J gene lost 8 bases, with 9 bases spanning the gap. The CDR3 extends over 14 amino acids. The V gene's germline CDR1 is MNHEY and CDR2 SVGAGI.